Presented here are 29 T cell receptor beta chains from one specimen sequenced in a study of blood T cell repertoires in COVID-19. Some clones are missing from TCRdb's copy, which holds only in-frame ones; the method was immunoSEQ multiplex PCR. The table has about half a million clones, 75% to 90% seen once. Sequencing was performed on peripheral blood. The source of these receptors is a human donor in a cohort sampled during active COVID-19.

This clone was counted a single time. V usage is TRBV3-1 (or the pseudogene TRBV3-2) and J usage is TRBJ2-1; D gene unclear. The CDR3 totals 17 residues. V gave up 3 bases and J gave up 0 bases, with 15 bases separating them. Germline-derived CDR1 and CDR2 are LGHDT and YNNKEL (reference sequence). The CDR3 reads CASSQGFNPGSYNEQFF. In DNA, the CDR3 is TGTGCCAGCAGCCAGGGTTTTAACCCAGGCTCCTACAATGAGCAGTTCTTC.

The CDR3 spells CASSLDGRLGGELFF. The CDR3 DNA sequence: TGTGCCAGCAGCTTGGACGGGAGACTGGGCGGGGAGCTGTTTTTT. This rearrangement joins TRBV7-2 to TRBJ2-2; TRBD2 might be the D (6 bases). Trimming cost V 3 bases and J 7 bases, with 15 bases left between them. Germline V gene data show CDR1 as SGHTA and CDR2 as FQGNSA. The CDR3 is 15 amino acids.

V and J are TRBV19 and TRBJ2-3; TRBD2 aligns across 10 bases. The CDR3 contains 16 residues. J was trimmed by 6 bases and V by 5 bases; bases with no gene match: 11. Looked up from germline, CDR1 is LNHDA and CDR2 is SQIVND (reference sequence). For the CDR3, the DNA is TGTGCCAGTAGTCCGATAAGCGGGAGGGTTACGGATACGCAGTATTTT. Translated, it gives CASSPISGRVTDTQYF.

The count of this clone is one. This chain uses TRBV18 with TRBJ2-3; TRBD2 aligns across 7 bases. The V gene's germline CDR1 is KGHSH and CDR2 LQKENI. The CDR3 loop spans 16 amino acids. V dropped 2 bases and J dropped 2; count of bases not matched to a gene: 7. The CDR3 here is CASSPVASGSTDTQYF. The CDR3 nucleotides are TGTGCCAGCTCACCAGTGGCTAGCGGATCCACAGATACGCAGTATTTT.

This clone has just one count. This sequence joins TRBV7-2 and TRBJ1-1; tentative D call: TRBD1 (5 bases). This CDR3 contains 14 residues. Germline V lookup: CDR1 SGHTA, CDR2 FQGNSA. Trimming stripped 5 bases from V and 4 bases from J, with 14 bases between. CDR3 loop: CASSPPWGGTEAFF. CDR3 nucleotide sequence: TGTGCCAGCAGCCCCCCTTGGGGGGGCACTGAAGCTTTCTTT.

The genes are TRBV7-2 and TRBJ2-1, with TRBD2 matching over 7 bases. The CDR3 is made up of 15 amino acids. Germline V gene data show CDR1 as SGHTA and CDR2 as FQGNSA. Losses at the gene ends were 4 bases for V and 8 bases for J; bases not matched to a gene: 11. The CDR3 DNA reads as TGTGCCAGCAGCTCTCAGACTAGCCCCTGGGATGAGCAGTTCTTC. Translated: CASSSQTSPWDEQFF.

The CDR3 here is CASSRTGGRGYTF. The CDR3 bases are TGTGCCAGTAGTAGGACAGGGGGCCGCGGCTACACCTTC. J is TRBJ1-2 and V is TRBV19, with 11 bases aligning to TRBD1. J was trimmed by 8 bases and V by 4 bases; bases with no gene match: 3. CDR3 size: 13 residues. Germline assignment: CDR1 LNHDA and CDR2 SQIVND (reference sequence).

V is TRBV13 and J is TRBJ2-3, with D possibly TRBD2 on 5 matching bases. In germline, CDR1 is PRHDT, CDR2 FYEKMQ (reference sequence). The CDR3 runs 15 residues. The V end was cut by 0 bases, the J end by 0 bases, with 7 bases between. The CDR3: CASSLGSGSTDTQYF. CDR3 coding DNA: TGTGCCAGCAGCTTAGGCAGCGGAAGCACAGATACGCAGTATTTT.

CDR3 region: CASSSVNRGKGRGYEQYF. The CDR3 bases are TGTGCCAGCAGCTCAGTAAACAGGGGCAAGGGCAGGGGTTACGAGCAGTACTTC. This sequence joins TRBV11-2 and TRBJ2-7; TRBD1 aligns across 7 bases. This CDR3 contains 18 residues. The germline V gene encodes CDR1 SGHAT and CDR2 FQNNGV. With 4 bases clipped from V and 4 bases from J, the junction kept 19 bases outside the gene matches.

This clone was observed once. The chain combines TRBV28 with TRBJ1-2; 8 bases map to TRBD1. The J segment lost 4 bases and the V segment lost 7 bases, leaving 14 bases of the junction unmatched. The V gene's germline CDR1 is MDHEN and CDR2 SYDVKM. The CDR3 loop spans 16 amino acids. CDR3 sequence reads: CASTYTADRGVYGYTF. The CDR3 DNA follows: TGTGCCAGCACATACACGGCCGACAGGGGTGTCTATGGCTACACCTTC.

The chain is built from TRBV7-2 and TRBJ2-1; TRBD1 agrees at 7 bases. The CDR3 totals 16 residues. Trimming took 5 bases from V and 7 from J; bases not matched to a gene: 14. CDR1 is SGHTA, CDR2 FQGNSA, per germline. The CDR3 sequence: CASSPYFRDRGNEQFF. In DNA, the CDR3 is TGTGCCAGCAGCCCATATTTCCGGGACAGAGGTAATGAGCAGTTCTTC.

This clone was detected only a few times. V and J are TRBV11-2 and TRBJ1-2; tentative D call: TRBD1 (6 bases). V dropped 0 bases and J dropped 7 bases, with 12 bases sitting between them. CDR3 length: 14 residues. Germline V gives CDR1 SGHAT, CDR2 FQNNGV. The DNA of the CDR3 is TGTGCCAGCAGCTTAGAACAGGGTTACTCTGGCTACACCTTC. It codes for CASSLEQGYSGYTF.

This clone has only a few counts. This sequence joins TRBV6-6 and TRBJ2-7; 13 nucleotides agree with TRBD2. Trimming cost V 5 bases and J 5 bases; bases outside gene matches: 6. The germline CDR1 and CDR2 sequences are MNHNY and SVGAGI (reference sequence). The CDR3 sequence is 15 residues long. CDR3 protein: CASSGPGTSGNEQYF. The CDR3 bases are TGTGCCAGCAGTGGGCCCGGGACTAGCGGGAACGAGCAGTACTTC.

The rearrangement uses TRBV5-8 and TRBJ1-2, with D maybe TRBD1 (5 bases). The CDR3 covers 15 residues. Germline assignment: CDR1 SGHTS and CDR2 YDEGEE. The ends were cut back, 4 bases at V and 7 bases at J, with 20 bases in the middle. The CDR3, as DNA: TGTGCCAGCAGCGGAGGGGACGTAACTCTCTCTGGCTACACCTTC. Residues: CASSGGDVTLSGYTF.

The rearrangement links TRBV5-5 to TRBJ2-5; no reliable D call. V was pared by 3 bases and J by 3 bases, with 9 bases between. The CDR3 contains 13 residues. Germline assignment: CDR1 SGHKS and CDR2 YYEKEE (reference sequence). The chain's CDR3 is CASSSRHEETQYF. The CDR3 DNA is TGTGCCAGCAGCTCTCGACACGAAGAGACCCAGTACTTC.

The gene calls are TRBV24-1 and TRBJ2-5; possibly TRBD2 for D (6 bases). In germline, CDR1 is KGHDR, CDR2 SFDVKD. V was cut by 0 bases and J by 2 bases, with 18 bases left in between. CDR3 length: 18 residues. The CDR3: CATSDLPRSGLPQETQYF. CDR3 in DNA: TGTGCCACCAGTGATTTGCCCCGATCCGGACTACCTCAAGAGACCCAGTACTTC.

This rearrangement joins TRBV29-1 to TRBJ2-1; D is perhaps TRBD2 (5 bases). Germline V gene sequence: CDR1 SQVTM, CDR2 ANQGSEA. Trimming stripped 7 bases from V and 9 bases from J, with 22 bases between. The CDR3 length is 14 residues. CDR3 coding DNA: TGCAGCGCTACCGACGGGGTAAGGCGTCGTGAGCAGTTCTTC. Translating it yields CSATDGVRRREQFF.

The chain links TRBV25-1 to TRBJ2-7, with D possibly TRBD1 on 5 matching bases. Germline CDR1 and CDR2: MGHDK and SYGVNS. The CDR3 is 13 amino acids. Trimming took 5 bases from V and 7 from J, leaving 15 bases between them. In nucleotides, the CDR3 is TGTGCCAGCAGTACGACAGCGTATGGGGAGCAGTACTTC. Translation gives CASSTTAYGEQYF.

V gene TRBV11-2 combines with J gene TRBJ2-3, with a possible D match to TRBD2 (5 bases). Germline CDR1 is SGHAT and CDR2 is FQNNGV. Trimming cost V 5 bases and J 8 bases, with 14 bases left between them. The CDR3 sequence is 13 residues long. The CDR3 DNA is TGTGCCAGCAGCCCCCTTGGAGCGGCTACGCAGTATTTT. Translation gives CASSPLGAATQYF. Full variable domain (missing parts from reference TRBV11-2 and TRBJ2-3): EAGVAQSPRYKIIEKRQSVAFWCNPISGHATLYWYQQILGQGPKLLIQFQNNGVVDDSQLPKDRFSAERLKGVDSTLKIQPAKLEDSAVYLCASSPLGAATQYFGPGTRLTVL.

For the CDR3, the DNA is TGTGCCAGCAGTCCCCAGGGGGCGGAGGGCTACACCTTC. Encoded protein: CASSPQGAEGYTF. The chain employs TRBV6-5 and TRBJ1-2, with 8 bases lining up with TRBD1. Germline V CDR1 and CDR2: MNHEY, SVGAGI. The V segment lost 5 bases and the J segment 8 bases; nucleotides outside the gene matches: 7. This CDR3 region has 13 residues.

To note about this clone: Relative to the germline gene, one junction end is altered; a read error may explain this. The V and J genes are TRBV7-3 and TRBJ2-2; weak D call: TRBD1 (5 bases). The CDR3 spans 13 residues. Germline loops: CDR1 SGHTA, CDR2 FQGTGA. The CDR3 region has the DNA TGTGCCAGCACCTTAGGGGCCACCGGGGAGCTGTTTTTT. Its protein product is CASTLGATGELFF. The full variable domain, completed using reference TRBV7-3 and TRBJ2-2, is GAGVSQTPSNKVTEKGKYVELRCDPISGHTALYWYRQSLGQGPEFLIYFQGTGAADDSGLPNDRFFAVRPEGSVSTLKIQRTERGDSAVYLCASTLGATGELFFGEGSRLTVL.

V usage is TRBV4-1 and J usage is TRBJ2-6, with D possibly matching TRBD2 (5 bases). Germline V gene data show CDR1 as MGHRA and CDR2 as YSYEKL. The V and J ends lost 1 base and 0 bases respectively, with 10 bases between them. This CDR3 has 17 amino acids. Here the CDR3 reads CASSQGNRDSGANVLTF. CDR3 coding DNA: TGCGCCAGCAGCCAAGGGAATCGGGACTCTGGGGCCAACGTCCTGACTTTC.

CDR3 loop: CASSEAPGRNYGYTF. DNA for the CDR3: TGTGCCAGCAGTGAAGCCCCAGGGCGCAACTATGGCTACACCTTC. The chain recombines TRBV9 with TRBJ1-2; TRBD1 might be the D (5 bases). The V gene lost 5 bases and the J gene lost 2 bases, with 16 bases spanning the gap. From germline, CDR1 is SGDLS and CDR2 YYNGEE. The CDR3 covers 15 residues.

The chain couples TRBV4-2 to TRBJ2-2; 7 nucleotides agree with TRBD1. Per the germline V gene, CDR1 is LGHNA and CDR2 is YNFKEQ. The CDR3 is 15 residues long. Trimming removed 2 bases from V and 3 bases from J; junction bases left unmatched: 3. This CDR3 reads CASSQRGQDTGELFF. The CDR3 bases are TGTGCCAGCAGCCAAAGGGGGCAAGACACCGGGGAGCTGTTTTTT.

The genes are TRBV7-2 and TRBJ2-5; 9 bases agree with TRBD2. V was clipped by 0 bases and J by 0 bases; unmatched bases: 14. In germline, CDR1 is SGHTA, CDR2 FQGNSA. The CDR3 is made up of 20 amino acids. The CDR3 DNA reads TGTGCCAGCAGCTTAGCGCCCGGTCGGCGGGAGGGAACGTACCAAGAGACCCAGTACTTC. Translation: CASSLAPGRREGTYQETQYF. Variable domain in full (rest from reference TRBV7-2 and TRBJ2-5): GAGVSQSPSNKVTEKGKDVELRCDPISGHTALYWYRQSLGQGLEFLIYFQGNSAPDKSGLPSDRFSAERTGGSVSTLTIQRTQQEDSAVYLCASSLAPGRREGTYQETQYFGPGTRLLVL.

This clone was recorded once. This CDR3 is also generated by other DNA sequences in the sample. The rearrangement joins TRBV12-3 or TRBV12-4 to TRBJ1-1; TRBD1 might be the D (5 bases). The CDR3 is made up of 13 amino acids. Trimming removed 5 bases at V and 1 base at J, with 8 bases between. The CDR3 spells CASSLRGNTEAFF. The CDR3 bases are TGTGCCAGCAGTCTAAGGGGGAACACTGAAGCTTTCTTT.

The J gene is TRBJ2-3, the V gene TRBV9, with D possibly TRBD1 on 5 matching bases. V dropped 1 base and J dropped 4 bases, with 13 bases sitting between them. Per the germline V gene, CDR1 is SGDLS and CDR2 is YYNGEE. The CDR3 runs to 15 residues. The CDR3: CASSVLDSSSDTQYF. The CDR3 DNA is TGTGCCAGCAGCGTACTTGACAGTTCCTCAGATACGCAGTATTTT.

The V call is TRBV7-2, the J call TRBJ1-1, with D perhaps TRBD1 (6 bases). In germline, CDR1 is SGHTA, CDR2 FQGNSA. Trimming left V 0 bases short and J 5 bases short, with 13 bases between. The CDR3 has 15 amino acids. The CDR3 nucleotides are TGTGCCAGCAGCTTAGCGCTGGGGGCAATTACTGAAGCTTTCTTT. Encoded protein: CASSLALGAITEAFF.

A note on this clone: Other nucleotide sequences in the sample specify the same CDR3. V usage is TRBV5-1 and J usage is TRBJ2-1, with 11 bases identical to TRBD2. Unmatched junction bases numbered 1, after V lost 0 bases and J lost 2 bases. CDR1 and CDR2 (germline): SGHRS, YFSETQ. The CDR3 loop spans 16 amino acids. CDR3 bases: TGCGCCAGCAGCTTGGAACTAGCGGGAGCCTACAATGAGCAGTTCTTC. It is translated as CASSLELAGAYNEQFF.